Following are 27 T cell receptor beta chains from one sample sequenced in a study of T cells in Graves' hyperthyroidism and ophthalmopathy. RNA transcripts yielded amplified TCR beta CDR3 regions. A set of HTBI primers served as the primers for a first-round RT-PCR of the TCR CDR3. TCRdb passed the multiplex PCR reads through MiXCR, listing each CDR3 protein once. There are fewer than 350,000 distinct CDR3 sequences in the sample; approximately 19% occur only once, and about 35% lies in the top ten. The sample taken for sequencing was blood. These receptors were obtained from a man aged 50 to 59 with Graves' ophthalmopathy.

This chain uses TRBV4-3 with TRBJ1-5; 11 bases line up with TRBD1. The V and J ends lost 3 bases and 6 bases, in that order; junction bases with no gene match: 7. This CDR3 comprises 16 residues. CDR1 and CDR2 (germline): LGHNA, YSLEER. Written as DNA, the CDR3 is TGCGCCAGCAGCCAGGGCGGGACAGGGGGTGCTCAGCCCCAGCATTTT. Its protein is CASSQGGTGGAQPQHF.

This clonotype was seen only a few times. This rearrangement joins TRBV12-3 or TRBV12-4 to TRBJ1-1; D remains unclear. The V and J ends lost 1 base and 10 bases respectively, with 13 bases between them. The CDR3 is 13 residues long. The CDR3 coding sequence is TGTGCCAGCAGTTTAGGAGGGTCACTAGGAGCTTTCTTT. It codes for CASSLGGSLGAFF.

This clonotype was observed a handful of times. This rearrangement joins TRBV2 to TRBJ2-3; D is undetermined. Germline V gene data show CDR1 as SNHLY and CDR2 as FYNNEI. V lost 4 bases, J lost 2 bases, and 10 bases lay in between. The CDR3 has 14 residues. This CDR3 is CASSGHSYTDTQYF. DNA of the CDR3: TGTGCCAGCAGTGGACACTCGTACACAGATACGCAGTATTTT.

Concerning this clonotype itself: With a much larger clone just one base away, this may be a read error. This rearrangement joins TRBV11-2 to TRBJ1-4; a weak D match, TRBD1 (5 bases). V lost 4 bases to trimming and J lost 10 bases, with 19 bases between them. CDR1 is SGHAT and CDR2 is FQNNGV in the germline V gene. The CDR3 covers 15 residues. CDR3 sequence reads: CASSSMQGGEGKLFF. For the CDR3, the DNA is TGTGCCAGCAGCTCGATGCAGGGAGGGGAGGGAAAACTGTTTTTT.

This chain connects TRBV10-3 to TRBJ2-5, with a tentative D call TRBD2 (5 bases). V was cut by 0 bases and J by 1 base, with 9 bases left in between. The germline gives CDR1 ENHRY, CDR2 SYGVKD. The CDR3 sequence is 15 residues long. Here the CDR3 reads CAISESTGIQETQYF. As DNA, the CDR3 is TGTGCCATCAGTGAGTCAACCGGGATCCAAGAGACCCAGTACTTC.

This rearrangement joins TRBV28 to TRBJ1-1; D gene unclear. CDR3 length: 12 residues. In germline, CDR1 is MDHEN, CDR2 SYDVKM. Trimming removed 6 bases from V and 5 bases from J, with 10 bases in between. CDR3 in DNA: TGTGCCAGCAGCCCGGTTGGGACTGAAGCTTTCTTT. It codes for CASSPVGTEAFF.

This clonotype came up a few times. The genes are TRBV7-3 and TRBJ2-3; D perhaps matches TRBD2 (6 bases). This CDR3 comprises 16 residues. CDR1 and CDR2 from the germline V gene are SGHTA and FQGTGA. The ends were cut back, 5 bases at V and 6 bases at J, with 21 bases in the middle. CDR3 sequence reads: CASSPRGAGLSDTQYF. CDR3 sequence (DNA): TGTGCCAGCAGCCCCCGGGGAGCGGGCTTATCCGATACGCAGTATTTT.

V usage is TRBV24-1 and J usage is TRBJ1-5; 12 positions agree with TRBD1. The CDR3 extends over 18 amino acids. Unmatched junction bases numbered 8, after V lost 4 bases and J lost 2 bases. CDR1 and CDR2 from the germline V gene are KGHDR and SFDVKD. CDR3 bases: TGTGCCACCAGTGAAAGCCCCGGGACAGGGGGCGGCAATCAGCCCCAGCATTTT. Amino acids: CATSESPGTGGGNQPQHF.

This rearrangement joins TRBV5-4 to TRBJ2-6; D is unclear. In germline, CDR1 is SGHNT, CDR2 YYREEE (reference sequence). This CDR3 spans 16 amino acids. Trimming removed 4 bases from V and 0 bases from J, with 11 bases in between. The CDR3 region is CASSPDDGSGANVLTF. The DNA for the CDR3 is TGTGCCAGCAGCCCAGATGACGGCTCTGGGGCCAACGTCCTGACTTTC.

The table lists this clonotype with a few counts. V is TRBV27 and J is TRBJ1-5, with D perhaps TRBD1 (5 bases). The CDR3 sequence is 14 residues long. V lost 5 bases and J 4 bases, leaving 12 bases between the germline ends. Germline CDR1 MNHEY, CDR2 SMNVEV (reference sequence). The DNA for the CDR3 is TGTGCCAGCAGTGATATATGGGGGAATCAGCCCCAGCATTTT. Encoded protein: CASSDIWGNQPQHF.

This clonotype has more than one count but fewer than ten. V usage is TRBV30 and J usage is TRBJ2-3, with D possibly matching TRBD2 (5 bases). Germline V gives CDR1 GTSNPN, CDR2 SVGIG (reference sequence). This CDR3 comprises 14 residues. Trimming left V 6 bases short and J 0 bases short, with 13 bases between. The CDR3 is CACPLGSSTDTQYF. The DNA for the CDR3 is TGTGCCTGCCCCCTGGGGAGTAGCACAGATACGCAGTATTTT.

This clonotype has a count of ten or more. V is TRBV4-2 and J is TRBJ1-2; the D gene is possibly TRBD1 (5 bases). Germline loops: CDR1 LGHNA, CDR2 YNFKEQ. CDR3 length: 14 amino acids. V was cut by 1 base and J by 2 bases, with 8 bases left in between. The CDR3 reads CASSQAQGNYGYTF. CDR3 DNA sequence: TGTGCCAGCAGCCAAGCCCAGGGCAACTATGGCTACACCTTC.

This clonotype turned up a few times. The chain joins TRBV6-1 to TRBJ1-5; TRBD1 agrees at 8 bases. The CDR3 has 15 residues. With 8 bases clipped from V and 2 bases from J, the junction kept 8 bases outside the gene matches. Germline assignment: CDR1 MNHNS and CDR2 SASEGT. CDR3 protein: CASGAGTGGNQPQHF. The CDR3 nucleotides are TGTGCCAGCGGGGCGGGGACAGGCGGCAATCAGCCCCAGCATTTT.

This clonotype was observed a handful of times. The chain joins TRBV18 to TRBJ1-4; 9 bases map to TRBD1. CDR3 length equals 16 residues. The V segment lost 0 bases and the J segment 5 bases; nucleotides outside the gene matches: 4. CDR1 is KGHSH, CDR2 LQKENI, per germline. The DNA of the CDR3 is TGTGCCAGCTCACCACCGTTCGGGACAGGGAATGAAAAACTGTTTTTT. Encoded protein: CASSPPFGTGNEKLFF.

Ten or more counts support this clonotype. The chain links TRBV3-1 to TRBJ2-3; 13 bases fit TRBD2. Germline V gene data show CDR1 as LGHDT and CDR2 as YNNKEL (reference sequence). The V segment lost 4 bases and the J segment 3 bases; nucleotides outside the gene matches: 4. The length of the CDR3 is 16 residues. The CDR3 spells CASSPGLAGITDTQYF. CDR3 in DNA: TGTGCCAGCAGCCCGGGACTAGCGGGAATTACAGATACGCAGTATTTT.

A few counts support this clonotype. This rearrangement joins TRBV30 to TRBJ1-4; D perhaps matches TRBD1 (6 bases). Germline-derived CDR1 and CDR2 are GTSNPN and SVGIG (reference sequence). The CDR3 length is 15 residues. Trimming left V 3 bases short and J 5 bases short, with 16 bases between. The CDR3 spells CAWSEKGQTNEKLFF. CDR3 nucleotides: TGTGCCTGGAGCGAAAAAGGACAGACAAATGAAAAACTGTTTTTT.

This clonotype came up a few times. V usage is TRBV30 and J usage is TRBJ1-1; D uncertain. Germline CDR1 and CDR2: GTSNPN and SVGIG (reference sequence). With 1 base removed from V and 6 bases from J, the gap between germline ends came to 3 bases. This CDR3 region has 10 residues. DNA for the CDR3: TGTGCCTGGAGTGCATCTGAAGCTTTCTTT. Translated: CAWSASEAFF. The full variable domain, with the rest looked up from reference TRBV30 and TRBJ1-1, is SQTIHQWPATLVQPVGSPLSLECTVEGTSNPNLYWYRQAAGRGLQLLFYSVGIGQISSEVPQNLSASRPQDRQFILSSKKLLLSDSGFYLCAWSASEAFFGQGTRLTVV.

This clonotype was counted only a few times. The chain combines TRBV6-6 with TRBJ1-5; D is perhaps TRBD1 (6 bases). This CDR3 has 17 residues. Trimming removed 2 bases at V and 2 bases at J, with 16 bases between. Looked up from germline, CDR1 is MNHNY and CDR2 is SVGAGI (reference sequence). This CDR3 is CASSYGGRGGGNQPQHF. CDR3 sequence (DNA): TGTGCCAGCAGTTACGGAGGCAGGGGAGGGGGCAATCAGCCCCAGCATTTT.

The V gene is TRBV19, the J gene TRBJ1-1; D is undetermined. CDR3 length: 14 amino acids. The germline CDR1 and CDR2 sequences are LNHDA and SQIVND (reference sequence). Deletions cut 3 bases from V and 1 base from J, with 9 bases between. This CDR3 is CASSIERKNTEAFF. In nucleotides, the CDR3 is TGTGCCAGTAGTATCGAGCGTAAGAACACTGAAGCTTTCTTT. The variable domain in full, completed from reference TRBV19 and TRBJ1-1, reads DGGITQSPKYLFRKEGQNVTLSCEQNLNHDAMYWYRQDPGQGLRLIYYSQIVNDFQKGDIAEGYSVSREKKESFPLTVTSAQKNPTAFYLCASSIERKNTEAFFGQGTRLTVV.

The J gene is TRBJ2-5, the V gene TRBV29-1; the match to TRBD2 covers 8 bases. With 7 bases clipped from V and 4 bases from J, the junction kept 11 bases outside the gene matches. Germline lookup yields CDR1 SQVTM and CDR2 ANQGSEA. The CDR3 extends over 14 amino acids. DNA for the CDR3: TGCAGCGCAAGGGGACTAGAAGGGCGAGAGACCCAGTACTTC. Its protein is CSARGLEGRETQYF.

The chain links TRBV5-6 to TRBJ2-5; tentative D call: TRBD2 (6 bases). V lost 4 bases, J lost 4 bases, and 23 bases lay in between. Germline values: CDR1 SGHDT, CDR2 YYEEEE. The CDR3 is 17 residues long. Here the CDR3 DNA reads TGTGCCAGCAGCAATCCTGAACGGGACTGGGGCAGAGAGACCCAGTACTTC. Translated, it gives CASSNPERDWGRETQYF. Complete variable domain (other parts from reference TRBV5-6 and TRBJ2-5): DAGVTQSPTHLIKTRGQQVTLRCSPKSGHDTVSWYQQALGQGPQFIFQYYEEEERQRGNFPDRFSGHQFPNYSSELNVNALLLGDSALYLCASSNPERDWGRETQYFGPGTRLLVL.

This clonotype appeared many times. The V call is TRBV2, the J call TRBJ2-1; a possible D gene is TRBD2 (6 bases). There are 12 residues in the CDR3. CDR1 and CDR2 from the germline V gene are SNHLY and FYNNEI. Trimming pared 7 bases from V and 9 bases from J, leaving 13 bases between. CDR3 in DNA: TGTGCCAGCACCCGGGACTCCGGTGAGCAGTTCTTC. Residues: CASTRDSGEQFF.

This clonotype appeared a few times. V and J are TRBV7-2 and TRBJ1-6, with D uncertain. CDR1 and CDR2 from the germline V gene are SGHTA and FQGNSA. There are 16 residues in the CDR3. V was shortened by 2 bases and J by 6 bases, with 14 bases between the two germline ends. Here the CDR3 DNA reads TGTGCCAGCAGCTTACTAGGGCCGCGGCGTAATTCACCCCTCCACTTT. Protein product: CASSLLGPRRNSPLHF.

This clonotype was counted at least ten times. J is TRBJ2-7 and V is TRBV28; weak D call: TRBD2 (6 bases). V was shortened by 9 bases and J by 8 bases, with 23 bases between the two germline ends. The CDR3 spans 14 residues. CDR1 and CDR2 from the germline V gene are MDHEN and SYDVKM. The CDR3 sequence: CASTPGEEGRKQYF. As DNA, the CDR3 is TGTGCCAGTACACCCGGAGAGGAGGGAAGGAAGCAGTACTTC.

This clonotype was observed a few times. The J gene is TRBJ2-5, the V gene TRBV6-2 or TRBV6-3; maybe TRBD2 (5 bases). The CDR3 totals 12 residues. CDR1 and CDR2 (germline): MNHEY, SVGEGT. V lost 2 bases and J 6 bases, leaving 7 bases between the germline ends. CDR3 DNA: TGTGCCAGCAGTTACGACTACAAGACCCAGTACTTC. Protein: CASSYDYKTQYF.

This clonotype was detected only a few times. This CDR3 is CASSLHNPNEQYF. CDR3 nucleotide sequence: TGTGCCAGCAGTTTACACAACCCCAACGAGCAGTACTTC. V usage is TRBV12-3 or TRBV12-4 and J usage is TRBJ2-7, with D unresolved. This CDR3 has 13 residues. The V end was cut by 2 bases, the J end by 5 bases, with 10 bases between.

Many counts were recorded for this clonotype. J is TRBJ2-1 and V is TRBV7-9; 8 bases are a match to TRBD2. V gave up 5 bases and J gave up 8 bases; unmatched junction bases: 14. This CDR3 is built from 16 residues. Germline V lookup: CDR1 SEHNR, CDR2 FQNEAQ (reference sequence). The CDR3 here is CASSSRVTGGPDEQFF. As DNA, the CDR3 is TGTGCCAGCAGCAGCAGGGTCACGGGAGGGCCCGATGAGCAGTTCTTC.